Shown below are 22 T cell receptor beta chains from a single sample sequenced in a study of Ad26.COV2.S vaccination and SARS-CoV-2 variants. The table came from immunoSEQ multiplex PCR; TCRdb's copy has only in-frame clones and leaves some out. The table lists about 400,000 clones, 70% to 90% of them singletons. Sample treatment: around 19 received Ad26.COV2.S at low or high dose, single or two shots; about 5 received placebo; per-sample allocation not given. Day 63 after the first vaccine or placebo injection was the time point for sampling. The source material was peripheral blood, sampled in a trial of Ad26.COV2.S vaccine versus placebo. These receptors came from a person between 18 and 60 years old who received the Ad26.COV2.S COVID-19 vaccine or a placebo.

This chain links TRBV6-6 with TRBJ1-1, with 10 bases that match TRBD1. Per germline, CDR1 MNHNY and CDR2 SVGAGI (reference sequence). CDR3 length: 17 amino acids. V shed 5 bases, J shed 0 bases, and the junction held 9 bases outside the gene matches. The CDR3 bases are TGTGCCAGCAGTCGACAGGGGGCACAGTGGATGAACACTGAAGCTTTCTTT. Amino acid sequence: CASSRQGAQWMNTEAFF.

In nucleotides, the CDR3 is TGTGCCAGCAGTTTGATCCGAGGGGGCAACACTGAAGCTTTCTTT. Amino acid sequence: CASSLIRGGNTEAFF. The rearrangement joins TRBV27 to TRBJ1-1, with TRBD1 matching 7 bases. The V and J ends lost 3 bases and 2 bases, in that order; junction bases with no gene match: 6. Germline lookup yields CDR1 MNHEY and CDR2 SMNVEV (reference sequence). The CDR3 covers 15 residues.

The chain uses TRBV28 and TRBJ1-2; 7 bases match TRBD1. Germline-derived CDR1 and CDR2 are MDHEN and SYDVKM. V lost 7 bases, J lost 8 bases, and 10 bases stayed unmatched. The CDR3 length is 13 residues. The DNA for the CDR3 is TGTGCCAGCAAACACAGGGGCTCGGGGGGCTACACCTTC. This gives the protein CASKHRGSGGYTF.

This chain joins TRBV2 and TRBJ2-7, with D perhaps being TRBD1 or TRBD2 (5 bases each). Deletions cut 4 bases from V and 2 bases from J, with 12 bases between. This CDR3 is built from 14 residues. Germline CDR1 and CDR2: SNHLY and FYNNEI. The DNA of the CDR3 is TGTGCCAGCAGTGGAGGGCAGGGTGCCTACGAGCAGTACTTC. Translated: CASSGGQGAYEQYF.

The CDR3 loop is CASSEPRLGAFF. The CDR3 region has the DNA TGTGCCAGCAGTGAACCGCGACTGGGAGCTTTCTTT. The chain uses TRBV6-1 and TRBJ1-1; D remains unclear. The germline V and J ends were trimmed by 2 bases and 10 bases, with 11 bases remaining between them. The CDR3 runs to 12 residues. CDR1 is MNHNS, CDR2 SASEGT, per germline.

V and J are TRBV7-2 and TRBJ2-1; TRBD2 might be the D (6 bases). Trimming shortened V by 1 base and J by 4 bases, and 14 bases separated the two germline ends. CDR1 is SGHTA, CDR2 FQGNSA, per germline. This CDR3 has 16 amino acids. The DNA for the CDR3 is TGTGCCAGCAGCTTAGACCAGCGGGCGGGATACAATGAGCAGTTCTTC. Encoded protein: CASSLDQRAGYNEQFF.

The rearrangement joins TRBV4-1 to TRBJ2-5; 9 positions agree with TRBD2. CDR3 length: 17 residues. Germline lookup yields CDR1 MGHRA and CDR2 YSYEKL. Trimming at V came to 0 bases and at J to 2 bases, leaving 7 bases not matched to a gene. The CDR3 sequence is CASSQDPAGGLQETQYF. For the CDR3, the DNA is TGCGCCAGCAGCCAAGATCCAGCGGGAGGCTTACAAGAGACCCAGTACTTC.

The V and J genes are TRBV4-1 and TRBJ1-5; D call uncertain. The CDR3 sequence is 16 residues long. With 0 bases removed from V and 1 base from J, the gap between germline ends came to 10 bases. Germline V CDR1 and CDR2: MGHRA, YSYEKL. The CDR3 DNA follows: TGCGCCAGCAGCCAAGAGGGTTGGGGAAGCAATCAGCCCCAGCATTTT. Its translation is CASSQEGWGSNQPQHF.

CDR3 in amino acids: CASSTKSAGNEQFF. The DNA for the CDR3 is TGTGCCAGCTCCACTAAATCCGCGGGCAATGAGCAGTTCTTC. The chain employs TRBV18 and TRBJ2-1, with a tentative D call TRBD2 (5 bases). The CDR3 totals 14 residues. CDR1 and CDR2 (germline): KGHSH, LQKENI. Trimming removed 6 bases from V and 6 bases from J, with 15 bases in between.

The chain carries TRBV7-2 and TRBJ1-6, with D maybe TRBD1 (6 bases). Trimming removed 5 bases from V and 9 bases from J, with 23 bases in between. There are 17 residues in the CDR3. Looked up from germline, CDR1 is SGHTA and CDR2 is FQGNSA. CDR3 residues: CASSPTLNGGQGSPLHF. The CDR3 DNA reads as TGTGCCAGCAGCCCTACCTTGAACGGGGGGCAGGGTTCACCCCTCCACTTT. Filled out from reference TRBV7-2 and TRBJ1-6, the complete variable domain reads GAGVSQSPSNKVTEKGKDVELRCDPISGHTALYWYRQSLGQGLEFLIYFQGNSAPDKSGLPSDRFSAERTGGSVSTLTIQRTQQEDSAVYLCASSPTLNGGQGSPLHFGNGTRLTVT.

The chain employs TRBV27 and TRBJ2-1; D call uncertain. There are 16 residues in the CDR3. The V end lost 2 bases, the J end lost 0 bases, and 11 bases lay between the germline ends. Germline values: CDR1 MNHEY, CDR2 SMNVEV (reference sequence). The CDR3 DNA reads TGTGCCAGCAGTTTAGAACAGCCCTCCTCCTACAATGAGCAGTTCTTC. It yields the protein CASSLEQPSSYNEQFF.

The chain couples TRBV5-6 to TRBJ1-5; 8 bases are a match to TRBD1. Germline lookup yields CDR1 SGHDT and CDR2 YYEEEE. The CDR3 is 15 amino acids. V was clipped by 4 bases and J by 5 bases; unmatched bases: 8. The CDR3 bases are TGTGCCAGCAGCCGCAGGGGGCGAAGGGATCAGCCCCAGCATTTT. Translation: CASSRRGRRDQPQHF.

The CDR3 sequence: CASLRGTFGGYTF. In DNA form, the CDR3 reads TGTGCCAGCCTCAGGGGTACCTTCGGCGGCTACACCTTC. The chain has TRBV28 and TRBJ1-2, with D perhaps matching TRBD1 (6 bases). V gave up 8 bases and J gave up 8 bases, with 18 bases separating them. This CDR3 has 13 residues. CDR1 MDHEN and CDR2 SYDVKM come from the germline V gene.

This chain joins TRBV30 and TRBJ2-1; D is uncertain. The CDR3 length is 13 residues. V gave up 0 bases and J gave up 7 bases, with 10 bases separating them. Germline V gene data show CDR1 as GTSNPN and CDR2 as SVGIG (reference sequence). Written as DNA, the CDR3 is TGTGCCTGGAGTGTGGCCGCGAATAATGAGCAGTTCTTC. Translating it yields CAWSVAANNEQFF.

This sequence joins TRBV6-2 or TRBV6-3 and TRBJ1-1; D unclear. Germline values: CDR1 MNHEY, CDR2 SVGEGT. V was cut by 2 bases and J by 7 bases, with 14 bases left in between. The CDR3 is 14 amino acids. The CDR3 nucleotides are TGTGCCAGCAGTTACGATTTTTTGGGAGGTGAAGCTTTCTTT. Translating it yields CASSYDFLGGEAFF.

The chain couples TRBV5-1 to TRBJ2-3, with D possibly being TRBD1 (6 bases). CDR3 length equals 15 residues. V lost 3 bases to trimming and J lost 4 bases, with 15 bases between them. In germline, CDR1 is SGHRS, CDR2 YFSETQ. Here the CDR3 DNA reads TGCGCCAGCAGCTCCCAACCCTCAGGGGCAGATACGCAGTATTTT. It codes for CASSSQPSGADTQYF.

The chain is built from TRBV27 and TRBJ2-1, with D perhaps being TRBD1 or TRBD2 (5 bases each). CDR1 is MNHEY, CDR2 SMNVEV, per germline (reference sequence). V lost 0 bases, J lost 2 bases, and 8 bases lay in between. The CDR3 is 15 residues long. CDR3 loop: CASSLSMGPYNEQFF. DNA of the CDR3: TGTGCCAGCAGTTTATCGATGGGACCCTACAATGAGCAGTTCTTC.

The chain joins TRBV6-1 to TRBJ2-1; 11 bases agree with TRBD2. The V segment lost 4 bases and the J segment 0 bases; nucleotides outside the gene matches: 5. The V gene's germline CDR1 is MNHNS and CDR2 SASEGT. This CDR3 is 17 amino acids long. CDR3 DNA sequence: TGTGCCAGCAGTGGCGGGACTAGCGGACACTCCTACAATGAGCAGTTCTTC. This sequence encodes CASSGGTSGHSYNEQFF.

The V and J genes are TRBV7-3 and TRBJ2-5; D is perhaps TRBD2 (6 bases). V lost 2 bases and J lost 5, with 18 bases in between. CDR3 length: 16 amino acids. Germline assignment: CDR1 SGHTA and CDR2 FQGTGA. CDR3 nucleotides: TGTGCCAGCAGCTTAGGAGGTAGCGGAGCCCGGGAGACCCAGTACTTC. It yields the protein CASSLGGSGARETQYF.

The chain couples TRBV6-5 to TRBJ1-6, with a tentative D call TRBD1 (6 bases). This CDR3 region has 15 residues. V gave up 6 bases and J gave up 8 bases, with 17 bases separating them. The germline V gene has CDR1 MNHEY and CDR2 SVGAGI. The CDR3 nucleotides read TGTGCCAGCAGCCACGGAGGGGGTATCGATTCACCCCTCCACTTT. Its translation is CASSHGGGIDSPLHF.

V gene TRBV6-5 combines with J gene TRBJ2-5, with D perhaps TRBD2 (5 bases). Germline V gene sequence: CDR1 MNHEY, CDR2 SVGAGI. This CDR3 is built from 12 residues. The V and J ends lost 5 bases and 5 bases respectively, with 9 bases between them. Written as DNA, the CDR3 is TGTGCCAGCAGTCAACTAGGGGAGACCCAGTACTTC. Protein sequence: CASSQLGETQYF.

V usage is TRBV6-5 and J usage is TRBJ1-3, with no clear D. There are 14 residues in the CDR3. V shed 4 bases and J shed 1 base, with 8 bases lying between them. The germline CDR1 and CDR2 sequences are MNHEY and SVGAGI. Here the CDR3 reads CASSSRASGNTIYF. The CDR3 region has the DNA TGTGCCAGCAGTTCCCGGGCATCTGGAAACACCATATATTTT.